This T cell receptor beta chain was profiled in a study of shared clonotypes between healthy human individuals. Study-wide points: Researchers found naive subsets generally carried larger estimated richness than memory subsets. Apart from blood, nothing was sampled; tissue repertoires likely differ.

The genomic DNA of each subset was split evenly across several immunoSEQ plates. As handled by the study authors: Sequence data from immunoSEQ were junction-only and lacked quality scores; consequently, filtering differed. The data were produced by immunoSEQ multiplex PCR, yet TCRdb's version contains in-frame clones alone and is incomplete. V, J and clone size were drawn from that table, and D and trimming were deduced from the DNA. The table lists about 750,000 clones, almost 95% of them singletons. Germline CDR1 reads KGHSY; CDR2 reads FQNENV. This CDR3 is 16 amino acids long. V trimming: 3 bases; J trimming: 8 bases; junction bases outside the gene matches: 11. In this sample, this clone turned up once. Its antigen is unknown. Positively selected for CCR7, the CD45RO-negative cells used as naive CD8 cells excluded terminally differentiated effector memory CD45RA+ cells.

Sequences were obtained from naive CD8+ T cells sorted from blood. This sequence originates from a young man in good health. V and J are TRBV16 and TRBJ2-1; 9 nucleotides agree with TRBD1. The DNA of the CDR3 is TGTGCCAGCAGCCATTTCGACACAGGGGGCAGGGATGAGCAGTTCTTC. Protein sequence: CASSHFDTGGRDEQFF.